This T cell receptor beta chain is from a study of shared clonotypes between healthy human individuals. Study summary: Three plates each covered CD4 naive and memory; CD8 naive two, CD8 memory one. Findings of the study overall: A handful of donors showed sharing of about 4.8% of naive CD4 clonotypes.

The CDR3 totals 13 residues. The V gene's germline CDR1 is MNHEY and CDR2 SMNVEV (reference sequence). V lost 2 bases, J lost 1 base, and 6 bases lay in between. Naive CD8 cells, CD45RO-negative and positively selected for CCR7, excluded terminally differentiated effector memory CD45RA+ cells. All donors qualified as healthy HIV-negative adults and had experienced no recent acute infections or vaccinations. This clone turned up a few times. Antigen specificity is unknown. Within the sample, other DNA sequences also encode this same CDR3. Only in-frame clones appear in the TCRdb table, and some are missing; sequencing was by immunoSEQ multiplex PCR. The profile shows under 1 million clones, roughly 92% of them singletons.

The chain combines TRBV27 with TRBJ2-7, with D perhaps matching TRBD1 (5 bases). The sample was naive CD8+ T cells sorted from blood. The receptor's source is a man in his thirties or forties in good health. This chain's CDR3 is CASSLGASYEQYF. The CDR3 DNA reads as TGTGCCAGCAGTTTAGGGGCGTCCTACGAGCAGTACTTC.